A selection of T cell receptor beta chains follows, all from one sample in a study of T cell responses to AZD1222 COVID-19 vaccine. Clones were sequenced by immunoSEQ multiplex PCR, and TCRdb holds only the in-frame ones, with some missing. The sample has 95,000 to 150,000 clones, 80% to 90% seen once. Sequences were derived from peripheral blood, sampled on day 0 of AZD1222 vaccination. Every receptor here comes from an adult in good health. Each CDR3 is given with its conserved first and last residue. The D gene is left open where the match is weak. Not all rows give a size; the values are once, few, many and, for expanded clones, a class.

D: NA; V: TRBV29-1; J: TRBJ2-7; size: NA; length: 10; CDR3: CSVLKYEQYF; DNA: TGCAGCGTTCTCAAATACGAGCAGTACTTC
D: TRBD1; V: TRBV19; J: TRBJ1-1; size: few; length: 15; CDR3: CASTRDRGANTEAFF; DNA: TGTGCCAGTACCCGGGACAGGGGAGCCAACACTGAAGCTTTCTTT
D: NA; V: TRBV5-6; J: TRBJ2-7; size: NA; length: 13; CDR3: CASSLTAYGEQYF; DNA: TGTGCCAGCAGCTTGACAGCATATGGGGAGCAGTACTTC
D: NA; V: TRBV27; J: TRBJ2-6; size: NA; length: 16; CDR3: CASSLSGLSGANVLTF; DNA: TGTGCCAGCAGTTTATCGGGGCTCTCTGGGGCCAACGTCCTGACTTTC
D: NA; V: TRBV12-5; J: TRBJ1-1; size: many; length: 13; CDR3: CASGFLQGTEAFF; DNA: TGTGCTAGTGGTTTTCTACAGGGCACTGAAGCTTTCTTT
D: NA; V: TRBV4-2; J: TRBJ2-3; size: NA; length: 15; CDR3: CASSQDGQAPDTQYF; DNA: TGTGCCAGCAGCCAAGATGGGCAGGCTCCAGATACGCAGTATTTT
D: TRBD2; V: TRBV3-1/TRBV3-2; J: TRBJ2-3; size: NA; length: 15; CDR3: CASSPTSGSPDTQYF; DNA: TGTGCCAGCAGCCCGACTAGCGGGTCCCCAGATACGCAGTATTTT
D: TRBD2; V: TRBV11-3; J: TRBJ2-1; size: NA; length: 11; CDR3: CASSFGGRQFF; DNA: TGTGCCAGCAGCTTCGGCGGGAGGCAGTTCTTC
D: TRBD1; V: TRBV18; J: TRBJ1-6; size: NA; length: 15; CDR3: CASSQGAAYNSPLHF; DNA: TGTGCCAGCTCCCAGGGGGCCGCCTATAATTCACCCCTCCACTTT
D: NA; V: TRBV24-1; J: TRBJ2-5; size: NA; length: 15; CDR3: CATSESGSPKETQYF; DNA: TGTGCCACCAGTGAGTCTGGCAGCCCAAAAGAGACCCAGTACTTC
D: TRBD1; V: TRBV11-3; J: TRBJ1-4; size: NA; length: 16; CDR3: CASSNGQAGTNEKLFF; DNA: TGTGCCAGCAGCAACGGACAGGCGGGAACTAATGAAAAACTGTTTTTT
D: TRBD1; V: TRBV19; J: TRBJ2-3; size: NA; length: 14; CDR3: CASSRQGRGNTQYF; DNA: TGTGCCAGTAGTAGACAGGGTCGGGGAAATACGCAGTATTTT
D: NA; V: TRBV12-3/TRBV12-4; J: TRBJ2-7; size: NA; length: 13; CDR3: CASSLSRWGEQYF; DNA: TGTGCCAGCTCATTGAGTCGTTGGGGCGAGCAGTACTTC
D: NA; V: TRBV5-1; J: TRBJ1-3; size: NA; length: 16; CDR3: CASSSSNRVSGNTIYF; DNA: TGCGCCAGCAGCTCCTCTAATCGGGTCTCTGGAAACACCATATATTTT
D: NA; V: TRBV11-3; J: TRBJ1-6; size: NA; length: 17; CDR3: CASSRRGRPQIGSPLHF; DNA: TGTGCCAGCAGCCGAAGGGGTCGACCACAGATAGGTTCACCCCTCCACTTT
D: TRBD1; V: TRBV25-1; J: TRBJ1-5; size: NA; length: 17; CDR3: CASSDTSGQGFNQPQHF; DNA: TGTGCCAGCAGTGATACGTCAGGACAGGGTTTCAATCAGCCCCAGCATTTT
D: NA; V: TRBV4-1; J: TRBJ1-2; size: NA; length: 16; CDR3: CASSPEETVLFYGYTF; DNA: TGCGCCAGCAGCCCCGAGGAGACAGTACTATTCTATGGCTACACCTTC
D: NA; V: TRBV28; J: TRBJ1-4; size: NA; length: 12; CDR3: CASSGQNEKLFF; DNA: TGTGCCAGCAGTGGGCAGAATGAAAAACTGTTTTTT
D: NA; V: TRBV5-4; J: TRBJ1-1; size: once; length: 14; CDR3: CASSSPGRYTEAFF; DNA: TGTGCCAGCAGTTCACCCGGGAGATACACTGAAGCTTTCTTT
D: TRBD1; V: TRBV18; J: TRBJ2-6; size: NA; length: 19; CDR3: CASSPAPGQGAPGANVLTF; DNA: TGTGCCAGCTCACCGGCACCGGGACAGGGGGCGCCTGGGGCCAACGTCCTGACTTTC
D: TRBD1; V: TRBV2; J: TRBJ1-1; size: NA; length: 14; CDR3: CASSRQGANTEAFF; DNA: TGTGCCAGCAGCCGACAGGGGGCAAACACTGAAGCTTTCTTT
D: NA; V: TRBV19; J: TRBJ1-1; size: NA; length: 14; CDR3: CASSKAGFNTEAFF; DNA: TGTGCCAGTAGTAAGGCAGGGTTCAACACTGAAGCTTTCTTT
D: NA; V: TRBV28; J: TRBJ1-3; size: NA; length: 15; CDR3: CASSSPQGPGNTIYF; DNA: TGTGCCAGCAGTTCACCCCAGGGGCCTGGAAACACCATATATTTT
D: NA; V: TRBV19; J: TRBJ2-2; size: NA; length: 13; CDR3: CASGRQNTGELFF; DNA: TGTGCCAGTGGGAGACAGAACACCGGGGAGCTGTTTTTT
D: TRBD1; V: TRBV30; J: TRBJ1-6; size: NA; length: 15; CDR3: CAWSVPEGAVSPLHF; DNA: TGTGCCTGGAGTGTACCCGAGGGGGCTGTGTCACCCCTCCACTTT
D: NA; V: TRBV6-1; J: TRBJ1-2; size: NA; length: 12; CDR3: CASSELLYGYTF; DNA: TGTGCCAGCAGTGAATTGCTTTATGGCTACACCTTC
D: TRBD2; V: TRBV7-2; J: TRBJ2-3; size: once; length: 19; CDR3: CASSLLGLAGSGGTDTQYF; DNA: TGTGCCAGCAGCTTACTCGGACTAGCGGGCAGTGGAGGCACAGATACGCAGTATTTT
D: NA; V: TRBV15; J: TRBJ1-5; size: NA; length: 14; CDR3: CATRNTGSNQPQHF; DNA: TGTGCCACCAGAAATACAGGGAGCAATCAGCCCCAGCATTTT
D: TRBD1; V: TRBV5-8; J: TRBJ2-1; size: NA; length: 17; CDR3: CASSLEVGTGRNNEQFF; DNA: TGTGCCAGCAGCTTGGAAGTAGGGACAGGGCGCAACAATGAGCAGTTCTTC
D: NA; V: TRBV7-9; J: TRBJ1-1; size: NA; length: 13; CDR3: CASSLVLDTEAFF; DNA: TGTGCCAGCAGCTTAGTACTGGATACTGAAGCTTTCTTT
D: TRBD1; V: TRBV28; J: TRBJ1-1; size: NA; length: 11; CDR3: CASGSDRKAFF; DNA: TGTGCCAGCGGGTCGGACAGGAAAGCTTTCTTT
D: NA; V: TRBV7-9; J: TRBJ1-1; size: few; length: 12; CDR3: CASMAGVAEAFF; DNA: TGTGCCAGCATGGCAGGGGTCGCTGAAGCTTTCTTT
D: TRBD1; V: TRBV5-1; J: TRBJ1-6; size: NA; length: 15; CDR3: CASSLAGQAPQPLHF; DNA: TGCGCCAGCAGCTTGGCCGGACAGGCGCCCCAACCCCTCCACTTT
D: NA; V: TRBV27; J: TRBJ2-4; size: NA; length: 12; CDR3: CASSSAKNIQYF; DNA: TGTGCCAGCAGTTCTGCCAAAAACATTCAGTACTTC
D: TRBD1; V: TRBV6-5; J: TRBJ1-3; size: once; length: 14; CDR3: CASSAQGPGNTIYF; DNA: TGTGCCAGCAGCGCACAGGGGCCTGGAAACACCATATATTTT
D: NA; V: TRBV30; J: TRBJ2-7; size: NA; length: 14; CDR3: CAWSLLGTSTQQYF; DNA: TGTGCCTGGTCCCTACTGGGCACCTCTACGCAGCAGTACTTC
D: NA; V: TRBV29-1; J: TRBJ1-3; size: NA; length: 13; CDR3: CSVFQGSGNTIYF; DNA: TGCAGCGTTTTTCAGGGTTCTGGAAACACCATATATTTT
D: TRBD1; V: TRBV19; J: TRBJ1-5; size: once; length: 15; CDR3: CASTHGTGIRWPQHF; DNA: TGTGCCAGTACCCACGGGACAGGGATTAGGTGGCCCCAGCATTTT
D: NA; V: TRBV9; J: TRBJ1-1; size: NA; length: 14; CDR3: CASSFLSGDTEAFF; DNA: TGTGCCAGCAGCTTTTTGTCAGGGGACACTGAAGCTTTCTTT
D: TRBD1; V: TRBV4-1; J: TRBJ1-1; size: NA; length: 16; CDR3: CASSYRDRGMNTEAFF; DNA: TGCGCCAGCAGCTACCGGGACAGGGGAATGAACACTGAAGCTTTCTTT
D: NA; V: TRBV1; J: TRBJ2-7; size: NA; length: 17; CDR3: CTSMGSNGTRFIYEQYF; DNA: TGCACCAGCATGGGGTCGAACGGGACTAGATTCATCTACGAGCAGTACTTC
D: TRBD1; V: TRBV28; J: TRBJ1-2; size: NA; length: 13; CDR3: CASIEQGVYGYTF; DNA: TGTGCCAGCATCGAACAGGGGGTGTATGGCTACACCTTC
D: NA; V: TRBV7-2; J: TRBJ1-6; size: NA; length: 15; CDR3: CASSLVGGSDSPLHF; DNA: TGTGCCAGCAGCTTAGTGGGGGGATCGGATTCACCCCTCCACTTT
D: TRBD1; V: TRBV6-6; J: TRBJ1-5; size: NA; length: 15; CDR3: CASTLRDRPDQPQHF; DNA: TGTGCCAGCACCCTAAGGGACAGGCCCGATCAGCCCCAGCATTTT
D: NA; V: TRBV2; J: TRBJ1-1; size: NA; length: 12; CDR3: CASSEQGEFAFF; DNA: TGTGCCAGCAGTGAACAGGGAGAATTTGCTTTCTTT
D: NA; V: TRBV29-1; J: TRBJ2-7; size: NA; length: 13; CDR3: CSLRVQGKDEQYF; DNA: TGCAGCCTGAGGGTGCAGGGGAAGGACGAGCAGTACTTC
D: NA; V: TRBV6-5; J: TRBJ1-1; size: NA; length: 14; CDR3: CASSNTGVGTEAFF; DNA: TGTGCCAGCAGCAATACCGGTGTTGGCACTGAAGCTTTCTTT
D: TRBD1; V: TRBV2; J: TRBJ1-5; size: NA; length: 15; CDR3: CASGGTGDRNQPQHF; DNA: TGTGCCAGCGGAGGGACAGGGGATAGGAATCAGCCCCAGCATTTT
D: NA; V: TRBV30; J: TRBJ2-2; size: NA; length: 14; CDR3: CAWSRDSNTGELFF; DNA: TGTGCCTGGAGTAGAGACAGCAACACCGGGGAGCTGTTTTTT
D: NA; V: TRBV7-3; J: TRBJ2-1; size: NA; length: 15; CDR3: CASSLIKAGDNEQFF; DNA: TGTGCCAGCAGCTTAATTAAGGCCGGGGACAATGAGCAGTTCTTC
D: NA; V: TRBV4-1; J: TRBJ2-7; size: NA; length: 13; CDR3: CASSQDPGHEQYF; DNA: TGCGCCAGCAGCCAAGACCCCGGTCACGAGCAGTACTTC
D: TRBD1; V: TRBV10-3; J: TRBJ1-1; size: few; length: 12; CDR3: CATLGGESEAFF; DNA: TGTGCCACGCTAGGGGGCGAAAGTGAAGCTTTCTTT